A single sample gave rise to the 3 T cell receptor beta chains below, sequenced in a study of blood T cells in healthy people across ages. Primers used in a second PCR of roughly 6 to 12 cycles were a sample-barcoded 5' primer and a J-beta primer mix. TCRdb reanalysed the 5' RACE reads using MiXCR and keeps one entry per CDR3 protein. The sample consists of about 1.6 million distinct CDR3 sequences, roughly 32% of them appearing once. The specimen was blood. Receptors were obtained from a woman aged 25-40 years in good health.

The rearrangement links TRBV24-1 to TRBJ2-1; D not certain. Germline CDR1 and CDR2: KGHDR and SFDVKD. The V end lost 0 bases, the J end lost 6 bases, and 17 bases lay between the germline ends. This CDR3 contains 17 residues. The CDR3 protein is CATSDLRVGSLSNEQFF. The CDR3 nucleotides are TGTGCCACCAGTGATTTGAGGGTCGGGTCTCTATCCAATGAGCAGTTCTTC.

This clonotype was detected only a few times. V and J are TRBV12-3 or TRBV12-4 and TRBJ2-2, with a possible D match to TRBD1 (5 bases). The V gene lost 6 bases and the J gene lost 4 bases, with 15 bases spanning the gap. The CDR3 loop spans 15 amino acids. CDR3 sequence reads: CASRATGSGTGELFF. Written as DNA, the CDR3 is TGTGCCAGCAGGGCAACAGGCTCGGGCACCGGGGAGCTGTTTTTT.

This clonotype was seen a few times. The genes are TRBV3-1 and TRBJ2-1; either TRBD1 or TRBD2 may fit D (6 bases each). The CDR3 spans 14 residues. Trimming took off 4 bases at V and 10 bases at J, with 17 bases between the two ends. From germline, CDR1 is LGHDT and CDR2 YNNKEL (reference sequence). Here the CDR3 reads CASSREDSLEEQFF. The CDR3 region has the DNA TGTGCCAGCAGCCGGGAGGACAGTCTAGAGGAGCAGTTCTTC.